This T cell receptor beta chain was sequenced in a study of CD8+CD57+ T cells in acquired aplastic anemia. Study-level information: The sorted CD4+ and CD8+ cells yielded an average around 3 ug of DNA. Overall study results and limits: Patients and controls shared about 30 CD8+ CDR3 sequences.

Comments on this clonotype: The antigen remains undetermined. Because the CDR3's place on the DNA is in doubt, the DNA is left out and the CDR3 is given as listed by TCRdb.

Germline V gene data show CDR1 as LNHDA and CDR2 as SQIVND (reference sequence). The CDR3 numbers 17 amino acids, ends counted. Genomic DNA templated the TCR beta VDJ and CDR3 profiling. From the reads, TCRdb called clonotypes with MiXCR, one entry per CDR3 protein. In the table there are approximately 260,000 distinct CDR3 sequences, 82% of which are singletons. Previously, flow cytometry had revealed CD8+CD57+ cell expansion in the patients chosen for sequencing. Every patient had severe acquired aplastic anemia. Blood sampling was performed on the patients, and none of them had received therapy by then.

The V call is TRBV19, the J call TRBJ1-5. The sequencing sample was made of sorted CD4+, CD8+, or CD8+CD57+ T cells (not recorded which) from PBMCs. This clonotype was obtained from a human donor with aplastic anemia. CDR3: CASSIGSGAYNEQFFDF.